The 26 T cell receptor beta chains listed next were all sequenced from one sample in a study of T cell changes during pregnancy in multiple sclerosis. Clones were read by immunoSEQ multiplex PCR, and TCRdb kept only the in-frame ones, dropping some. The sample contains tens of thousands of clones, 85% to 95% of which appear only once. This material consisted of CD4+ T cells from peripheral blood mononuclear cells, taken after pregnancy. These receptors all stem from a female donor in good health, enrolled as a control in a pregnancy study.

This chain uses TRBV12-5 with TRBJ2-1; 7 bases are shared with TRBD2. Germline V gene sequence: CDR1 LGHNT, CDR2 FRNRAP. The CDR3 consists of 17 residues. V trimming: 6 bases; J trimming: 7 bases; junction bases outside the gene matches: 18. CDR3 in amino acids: CASGTTASSGGGNEQFF. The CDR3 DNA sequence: TGTGCTAGTGGGACGACAGCCTCTAGCGGAGGCGGGAATGAGCAGTTCTTC.

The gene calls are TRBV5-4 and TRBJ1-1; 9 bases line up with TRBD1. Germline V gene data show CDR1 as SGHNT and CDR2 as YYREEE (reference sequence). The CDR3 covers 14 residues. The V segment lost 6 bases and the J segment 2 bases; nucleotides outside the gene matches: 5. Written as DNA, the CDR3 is TGTGCCAGCAAAAGGGACAGGGAAAACACTGAAGCTTTCTTT. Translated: CASKRDRENTEAFF.

The CDR3 DNA follows: TGTGCCTGGGGCAGGGGCCGGGACAGGGTTATTGGCAATCAGCCCCAGCATTTT. Amino acids: CAWGRGRDRVIGNQPQHF. The chain recombines TRBV30 with TRBJ1-5, with 9 bases identical to TRBD1. The CDR3 contains 18 residues. The trim removed 5 bases at V and 2 bases at J, leaving 16 bases unmatched. Germline CDR1 is GTSNPN and CDR2 is SVGIG (reference sequence).

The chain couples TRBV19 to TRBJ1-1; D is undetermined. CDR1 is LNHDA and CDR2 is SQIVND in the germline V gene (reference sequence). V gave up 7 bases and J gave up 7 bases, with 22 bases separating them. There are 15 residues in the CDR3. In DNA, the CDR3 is TGTGCCAGTACCCTTGGGCAGGTCCTGAGCGGTGAAGCTTTCTTT. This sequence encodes CASTLGQVLSGEAFF. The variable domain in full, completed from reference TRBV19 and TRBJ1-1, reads DGGITQSPKYLFRKEGQNVTLSCEQNLNHDAMYWYRQDPGQGLRLIYYSQIVNDFQKGDIAEGYSVSREKKESFPLTVTSAQKNPTAFYLCASTLGQVLSGEAFFGQGTRLTVV.

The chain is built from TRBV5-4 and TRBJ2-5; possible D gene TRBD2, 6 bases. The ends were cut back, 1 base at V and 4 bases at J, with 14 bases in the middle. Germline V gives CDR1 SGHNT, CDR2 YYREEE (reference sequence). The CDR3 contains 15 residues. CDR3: CASSLSGRRAETQYF. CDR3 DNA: TGTGCCAGCAGCTTGTCCGGGAGACGGGCAGAGACCCAGTACTTC.

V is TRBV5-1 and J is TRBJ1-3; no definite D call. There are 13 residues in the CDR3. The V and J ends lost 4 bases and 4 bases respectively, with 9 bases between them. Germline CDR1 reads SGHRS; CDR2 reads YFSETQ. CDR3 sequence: CASSEASGNTIYF. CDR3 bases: TGCGCCAGCAGCGAGGCCTCCGGAAACACCATATATTTT.

DNA of the CDR3: TGTGCCAGCAGTACCTTGGGACAGGGAGATAATGGCTACACCTTC. Its translation: CASSTLGQGDNGYTF. This chain connects TRBV6-5 to TRBJ1-2, with 9 bases aligning to TRBD1. CDR3 length: 15 amino acids. Germline values: CDR1 MNHEY, CDR2 SVGAGI. Trimming took 5 bases from V and 6 from J; bases not matched to a gene: 10.

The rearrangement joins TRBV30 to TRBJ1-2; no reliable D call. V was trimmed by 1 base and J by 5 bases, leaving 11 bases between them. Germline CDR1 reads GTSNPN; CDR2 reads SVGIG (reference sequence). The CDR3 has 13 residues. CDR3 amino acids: CAWSGVRGYGYTF. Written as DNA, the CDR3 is TGTGCCTGGAGTGGCGTTCGGGGTTATGGCTACACCTTC.

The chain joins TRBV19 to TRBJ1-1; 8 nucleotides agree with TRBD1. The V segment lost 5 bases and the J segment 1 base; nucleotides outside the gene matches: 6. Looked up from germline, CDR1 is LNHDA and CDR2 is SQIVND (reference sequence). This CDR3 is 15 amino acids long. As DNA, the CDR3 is TGTGCCAGTAGTCCGCCAGGGACAGGGAACACTGAAGCTTTCTTT. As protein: CASSPPGTGNTEAFF.

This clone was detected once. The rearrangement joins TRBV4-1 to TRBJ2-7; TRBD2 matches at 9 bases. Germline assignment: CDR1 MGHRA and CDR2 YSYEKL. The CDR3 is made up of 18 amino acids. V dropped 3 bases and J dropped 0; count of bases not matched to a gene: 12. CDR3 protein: CASSQSRLAEPNSYEQYF. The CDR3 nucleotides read TGCGCCAGCAGCCAGTCCCGACTAGCGGAGCCCAACTCCTACGAGCAGTACTTC.

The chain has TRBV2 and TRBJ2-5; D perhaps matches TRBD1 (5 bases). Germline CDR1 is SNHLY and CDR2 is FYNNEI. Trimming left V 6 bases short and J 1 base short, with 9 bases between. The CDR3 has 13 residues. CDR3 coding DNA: TGTGCCAGCAGGGGGCTAGTCCAAGAGACCCAGTACTTC. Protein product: CASRGLVQETQYF.

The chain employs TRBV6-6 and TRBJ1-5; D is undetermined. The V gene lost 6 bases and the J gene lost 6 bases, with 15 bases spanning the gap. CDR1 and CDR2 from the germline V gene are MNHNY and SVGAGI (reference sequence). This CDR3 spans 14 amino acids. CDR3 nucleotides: TGTGCCAGCAGCCTGGACCCCGGGGTTCAGCCCCAGCATTTT. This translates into CASSLDPGVQPQHF.

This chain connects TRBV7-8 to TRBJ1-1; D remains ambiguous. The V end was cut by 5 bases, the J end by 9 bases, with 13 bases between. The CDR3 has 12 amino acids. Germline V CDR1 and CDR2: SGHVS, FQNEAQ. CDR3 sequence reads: CASSGGVVKAFF. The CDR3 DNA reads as TGTGCCAGCAGCGGCGGGGTGGTGAAAGCTTTCTTT.

The CDR3 reads CATSAEHPTGDGYTF. DNA for the CDR3: TGTGCCACCAGCGCAGAGCATCCCACAGGCGACGGCTACACCTTC. The chain combines TRBV15 with TRBJ1-2; tentative D call: TRBD1 (5 bases). Trimming left V 5 bases short and J 8 bases short, with 21 bases between. Germline V gene data show CDR1 as LNHNV and CDR2 as YYDKDF (reference sequence). The CDR3 runs to 15 residues.

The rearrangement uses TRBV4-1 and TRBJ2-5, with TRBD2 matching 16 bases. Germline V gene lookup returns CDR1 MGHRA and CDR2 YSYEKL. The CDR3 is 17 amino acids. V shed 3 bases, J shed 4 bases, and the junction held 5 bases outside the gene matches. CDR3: CASSQGLAGGAGETQYF. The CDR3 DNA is TGCGCCAGCAGCCAGGGACTAGCGGGGGGGGCTGGAGAGACCCAGTACTTC.

The CDR3, as DNA: TGTGCCAGCAGCTTAGGGGACAGGACTACAAACAATGAGCAGTTCTTC. The encoded protein is CASSLGDRTTNNEQFF. The chain recombines TRBV11-3 with TRBJ2-1, with 8 nucleotides matching TRBD1. The V segment lost 1 base and the J segment 5 bases; nucleotides outside the gene matches: 7. The CDR3 length is 16 residues. Germline-derived CDR1 and CDR2 are SGHNT and YENEEA.

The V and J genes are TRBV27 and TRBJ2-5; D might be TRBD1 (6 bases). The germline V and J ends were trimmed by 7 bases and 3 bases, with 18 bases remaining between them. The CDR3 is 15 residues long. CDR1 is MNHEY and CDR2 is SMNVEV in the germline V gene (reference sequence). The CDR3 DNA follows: TGTGCCAGCATCGAAAGACAGGCCGGCAAAGAGACCCAGTACTTC. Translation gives CASIERQAGKETQYF.

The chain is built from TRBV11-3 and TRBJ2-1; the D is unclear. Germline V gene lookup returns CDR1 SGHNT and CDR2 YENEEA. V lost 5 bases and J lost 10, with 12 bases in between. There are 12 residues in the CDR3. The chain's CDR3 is CASSHASSEQFF. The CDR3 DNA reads TGTGCCAGCAGCCACGCGTCGTCCGAGCAGTTCTTC.

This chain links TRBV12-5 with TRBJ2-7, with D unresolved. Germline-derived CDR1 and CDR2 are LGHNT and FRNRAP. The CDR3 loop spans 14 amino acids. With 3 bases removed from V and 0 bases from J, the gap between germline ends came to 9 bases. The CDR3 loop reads CASGFGGSSYEQYF. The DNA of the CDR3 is TGTGCTAGTGGTTTCGGCGGAAGCTCCTACGAGCAGTACTTC.

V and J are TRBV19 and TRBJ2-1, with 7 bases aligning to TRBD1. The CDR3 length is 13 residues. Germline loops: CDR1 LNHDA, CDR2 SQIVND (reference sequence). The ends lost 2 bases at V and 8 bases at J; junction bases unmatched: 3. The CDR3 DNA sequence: TGTGCCAGTAGTATACAAGGGGGCGATGAGCAGTTCTTC. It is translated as CASSIQGGDEQFF. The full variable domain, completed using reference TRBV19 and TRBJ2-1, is DGGITQSPKYLFRKEGQNVTLSCEQNLNHDAMYWYRQDPGQGLRLIYYSQIVNDFQKGDIAEGYSVSREKKESFPLTVTSAQKNPTAFYLCASSIQGGDEQFFGPGTRLTVL.

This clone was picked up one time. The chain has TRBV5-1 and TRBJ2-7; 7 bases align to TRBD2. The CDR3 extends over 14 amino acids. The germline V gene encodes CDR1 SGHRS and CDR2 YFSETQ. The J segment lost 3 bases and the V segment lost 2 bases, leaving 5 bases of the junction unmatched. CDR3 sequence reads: CASSLSGTNYEQYF. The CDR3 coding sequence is TGCGCCAGCAGCTTAAGCGGGACCAACTACGAGCAGTACTTC.

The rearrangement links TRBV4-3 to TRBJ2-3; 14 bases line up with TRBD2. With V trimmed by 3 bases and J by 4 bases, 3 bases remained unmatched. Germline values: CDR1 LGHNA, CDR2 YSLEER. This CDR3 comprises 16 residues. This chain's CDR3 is CASSQGTSGGADTQYF. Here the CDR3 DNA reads TGCGCCAGCAGCCAGGGGACTAGCGGGGGTGCAGATACGCAGTATTTT.

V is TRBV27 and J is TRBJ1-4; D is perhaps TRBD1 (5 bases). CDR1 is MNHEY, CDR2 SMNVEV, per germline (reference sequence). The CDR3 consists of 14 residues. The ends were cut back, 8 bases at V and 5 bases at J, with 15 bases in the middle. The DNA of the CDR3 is TGTGCCAGCGGGGAGGGACGGCGGAATGAAAAACTGTTTTTT. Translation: CASGEGRRNEKLFF.

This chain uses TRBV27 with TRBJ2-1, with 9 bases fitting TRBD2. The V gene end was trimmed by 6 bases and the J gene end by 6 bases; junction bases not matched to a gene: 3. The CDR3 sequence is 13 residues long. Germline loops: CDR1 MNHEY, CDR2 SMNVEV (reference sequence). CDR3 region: CASRLAGTNEQFF. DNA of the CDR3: TGTGCCAGCAGGCTAGCGGGAACCAATGAGCAGTTCTTC.

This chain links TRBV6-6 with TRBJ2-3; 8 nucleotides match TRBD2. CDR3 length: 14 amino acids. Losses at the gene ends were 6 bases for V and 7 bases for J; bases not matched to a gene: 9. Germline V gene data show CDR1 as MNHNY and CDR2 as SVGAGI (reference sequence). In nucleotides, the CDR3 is TGTGCCAGCAGCCTCAGCGGGGGCCCGAATACGCAGTATTTT. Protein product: CASSLSGGPNTQYF.

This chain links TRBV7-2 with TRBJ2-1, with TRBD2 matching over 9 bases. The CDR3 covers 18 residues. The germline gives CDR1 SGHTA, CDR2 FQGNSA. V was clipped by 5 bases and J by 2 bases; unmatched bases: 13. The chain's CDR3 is CASSQPRLAAIAYNEQFF. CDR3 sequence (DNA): TGTGCCAGCAGCCAGCCGCGACTAGCGGCGATTGCCTACAATGAGCAGTTCTTC. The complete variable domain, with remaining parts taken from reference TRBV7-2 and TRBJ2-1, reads GAGVSQSPSNKVTEKGKDVELRCDPISGHTALYWYRQSLGQGLEFLIYFQGNSAPDKSGLPSDRFSAERTGGSVSTLTIQRTQQEDSAVYLCASSQPRLAAIAYNEQFFGPGTRLTVL.